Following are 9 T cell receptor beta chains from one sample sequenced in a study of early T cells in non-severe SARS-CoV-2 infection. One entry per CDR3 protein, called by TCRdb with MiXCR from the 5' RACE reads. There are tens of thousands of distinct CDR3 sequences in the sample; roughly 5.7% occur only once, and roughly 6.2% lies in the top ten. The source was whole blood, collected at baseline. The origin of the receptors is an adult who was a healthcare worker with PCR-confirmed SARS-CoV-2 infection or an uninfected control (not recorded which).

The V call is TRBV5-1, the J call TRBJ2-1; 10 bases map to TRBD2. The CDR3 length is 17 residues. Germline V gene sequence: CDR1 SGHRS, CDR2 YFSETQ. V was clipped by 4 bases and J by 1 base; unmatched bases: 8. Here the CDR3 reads CASSKASGRASYNEQFF. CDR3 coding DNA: TGCGCCAGCAGCAAGGCGAGCGGGAGGGCATCCTACAATGAGCAGTTCTTC.

The CDR3 protein is CASSPLDQPEQYF. CDR3 coding DNA: TGTGCCAGCAGCCCCCTGGACCAGCCAGAGCAGTACTTC. The chain combines TRBV3-1 with TRBJ2-7; D not certain. This CDR3 contains 13 residues. Germline CDR1 LGHDT, CDR2 YNNKEL (reference sequence). V shed 4 bases and J shed 7 bases, with 14 bases lying between them.

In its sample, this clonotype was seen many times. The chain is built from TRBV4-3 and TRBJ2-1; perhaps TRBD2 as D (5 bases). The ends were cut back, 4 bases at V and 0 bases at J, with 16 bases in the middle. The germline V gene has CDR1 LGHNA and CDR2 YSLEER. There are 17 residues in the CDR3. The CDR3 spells CASSPFPAGDSYNEQFF. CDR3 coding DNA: TGCGCCAGCAGCCCTTTCCCCGCGGGCGACTCCTACAATGAGCAGTTCTTC.

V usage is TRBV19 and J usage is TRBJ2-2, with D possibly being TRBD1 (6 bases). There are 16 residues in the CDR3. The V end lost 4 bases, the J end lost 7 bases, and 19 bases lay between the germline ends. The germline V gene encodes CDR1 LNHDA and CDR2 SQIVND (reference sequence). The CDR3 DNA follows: TGTGCCAGTAGTAATCTTCAGGGGCAGGGTAACGGGGAGCTGTTTTTT. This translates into CASSNLQGQGNGELFF. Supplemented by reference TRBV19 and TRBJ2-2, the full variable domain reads DGGITQSPKYLFRKEGQNVTLSCEQNLNHDAMYWYRQDPGQGLRLIYYSQIVNDFQKGDIAEGYSVSREKKESFPLTVTSAQKNPTAFYLCASSNLQGQGNGELFFGEGSRLTVL.

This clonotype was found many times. CDR3 sequence reads: CATSRGGGIDTQYF. In DNA, the CDR3 is TGTGCCACCAGCAGAGGGGGAGGAATAGATACGCAGTATTTT. The chain uses TRBV15 and TRBJ2-3; D may be TRBD2 (6 bases). Deletions cut 1 base from V and 5 bases from J, with 10 bases between. Germline CDR1 LNHNV, CDR2 YYDKDF (reference sequence). This CDR3 contains 14 residues.

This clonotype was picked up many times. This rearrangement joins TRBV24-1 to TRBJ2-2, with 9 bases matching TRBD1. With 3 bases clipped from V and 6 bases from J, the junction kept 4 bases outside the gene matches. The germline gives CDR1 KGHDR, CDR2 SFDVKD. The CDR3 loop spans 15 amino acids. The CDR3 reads CATSDLGQGSGELFF. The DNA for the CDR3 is TGTGCCACCAGTGATCTTGGACAGGGGTCCGGGGAGCTGTTTTTT.

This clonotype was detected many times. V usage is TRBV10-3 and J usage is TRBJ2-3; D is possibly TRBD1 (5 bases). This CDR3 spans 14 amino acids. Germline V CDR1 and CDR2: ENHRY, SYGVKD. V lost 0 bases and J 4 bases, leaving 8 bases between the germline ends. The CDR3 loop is CAISESSGPDTQYF. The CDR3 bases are TGTGCCATCAGTGAGTCGTCAGGGCCAGATACGCAGTATTTT.

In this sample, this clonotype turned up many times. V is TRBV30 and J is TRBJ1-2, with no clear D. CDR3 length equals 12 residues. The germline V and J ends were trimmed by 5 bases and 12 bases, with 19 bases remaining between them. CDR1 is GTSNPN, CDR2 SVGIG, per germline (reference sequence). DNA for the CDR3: TGTGCCTGGGGAACCAATCGACCGTCGGACACCTTC. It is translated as CAWGTNRPSDTF.

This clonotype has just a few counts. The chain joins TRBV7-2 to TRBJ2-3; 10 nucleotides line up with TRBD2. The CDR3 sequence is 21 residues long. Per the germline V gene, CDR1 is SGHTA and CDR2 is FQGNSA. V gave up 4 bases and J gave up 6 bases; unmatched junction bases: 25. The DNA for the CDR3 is TGTGCCAGCAGCTACCCCGGGTCTAGCGGGAGCCATGGGGGTTTTGGGGATACGCAGTATTTT. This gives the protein CASSYPGSSGSHGGFGDTQYF.